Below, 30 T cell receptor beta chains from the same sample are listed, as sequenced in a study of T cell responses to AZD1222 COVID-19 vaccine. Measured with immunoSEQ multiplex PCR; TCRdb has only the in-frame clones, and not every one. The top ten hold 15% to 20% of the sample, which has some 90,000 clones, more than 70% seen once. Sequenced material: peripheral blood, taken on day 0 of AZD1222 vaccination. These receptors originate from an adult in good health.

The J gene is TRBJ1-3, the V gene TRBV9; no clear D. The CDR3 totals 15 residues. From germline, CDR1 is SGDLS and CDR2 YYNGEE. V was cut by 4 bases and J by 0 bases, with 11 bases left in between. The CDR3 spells CASSLGRSSGNTIYF. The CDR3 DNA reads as TGTGCCAGCAGCTTAGGACGGAGCTCTGGAAACACCATATATTTT. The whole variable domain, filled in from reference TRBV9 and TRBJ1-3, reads DSGVTQTPKHLITATGQRVTLRCSPRSGDLSVYWYQQSLDQGLQFLIQYYNGEERAKGNILERFSAQQFPDLHSELNLSSLELGDSALYFCASSLGRSSGNTIYFGEGSWLTVV.

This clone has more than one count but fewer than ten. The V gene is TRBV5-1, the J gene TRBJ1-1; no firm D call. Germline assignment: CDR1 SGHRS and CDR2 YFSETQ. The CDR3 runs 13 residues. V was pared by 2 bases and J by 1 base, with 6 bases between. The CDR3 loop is CASSFSGNTEAFF. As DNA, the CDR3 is TGCGCCAGCAGCTTCTCGGGGAACACTGAAGCTTTCTTT.

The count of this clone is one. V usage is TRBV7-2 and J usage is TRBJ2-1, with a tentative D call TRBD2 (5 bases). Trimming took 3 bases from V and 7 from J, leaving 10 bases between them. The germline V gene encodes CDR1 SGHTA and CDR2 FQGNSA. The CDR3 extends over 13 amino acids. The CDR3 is CASSLPGFNEQFF. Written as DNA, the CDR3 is TGTGCCAGCAGCTTGCCGGGATTTAATGAGCAGTTCTTC.

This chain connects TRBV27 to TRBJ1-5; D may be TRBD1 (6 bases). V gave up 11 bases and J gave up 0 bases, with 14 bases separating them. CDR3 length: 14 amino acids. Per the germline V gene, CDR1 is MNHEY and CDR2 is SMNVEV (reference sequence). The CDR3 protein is CASRGSYSNQPQHF. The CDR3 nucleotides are TGTGCCTCGAGGGGGAGTTATAGCAATCAGCCCCAGCATTTT.

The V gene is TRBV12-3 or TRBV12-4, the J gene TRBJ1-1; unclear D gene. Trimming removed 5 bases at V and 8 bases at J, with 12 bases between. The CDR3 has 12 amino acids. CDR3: CASSLGRTEAFF. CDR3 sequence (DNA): TGTGCCAGCAGTCTAGGACGAACCGAAGCTTTCTTT.

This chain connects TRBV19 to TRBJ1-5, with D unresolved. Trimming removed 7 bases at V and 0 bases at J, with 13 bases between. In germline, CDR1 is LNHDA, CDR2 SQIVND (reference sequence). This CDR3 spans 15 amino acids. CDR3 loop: CASTSGGDSNQPQHF. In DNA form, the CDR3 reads TGTGCCAGTACCTCTGGCGGAGATAGCAATCAGCCCCAGCATTTT.

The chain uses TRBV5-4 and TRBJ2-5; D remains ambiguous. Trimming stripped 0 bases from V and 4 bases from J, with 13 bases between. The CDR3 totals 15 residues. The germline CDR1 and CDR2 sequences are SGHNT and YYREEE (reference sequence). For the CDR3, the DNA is TGTGCCAGCAGCTTGGATGCCCTTCGACCAGAGACCCAGTACTTC. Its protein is CASSLDALRPETQYF.

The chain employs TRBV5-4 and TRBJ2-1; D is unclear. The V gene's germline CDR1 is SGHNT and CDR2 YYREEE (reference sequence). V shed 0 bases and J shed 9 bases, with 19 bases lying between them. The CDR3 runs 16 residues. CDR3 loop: CASSLDSNMGAGEQFF. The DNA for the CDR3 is TGTGCCAGCAGCTTGGATTCCAATATGGGTGCCGGTGAGCAGTTCTTC.

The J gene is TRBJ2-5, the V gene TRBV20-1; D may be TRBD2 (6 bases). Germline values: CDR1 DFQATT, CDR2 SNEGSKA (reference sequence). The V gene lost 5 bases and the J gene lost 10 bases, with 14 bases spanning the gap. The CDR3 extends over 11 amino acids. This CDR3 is CSAYSVAVQYF. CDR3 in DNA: TGCAGTGCTTATTCCGTAGCGGTCCAGTACTTC.

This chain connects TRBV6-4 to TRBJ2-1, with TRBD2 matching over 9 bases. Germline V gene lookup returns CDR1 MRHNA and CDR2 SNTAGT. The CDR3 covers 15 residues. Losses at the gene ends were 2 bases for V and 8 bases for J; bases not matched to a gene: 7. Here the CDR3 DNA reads TGTGCCAGCAGTGACGGGGTAGCGGGAGAACATGAGCAGTTCTTC. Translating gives CASSDGVAGEHEQFF.

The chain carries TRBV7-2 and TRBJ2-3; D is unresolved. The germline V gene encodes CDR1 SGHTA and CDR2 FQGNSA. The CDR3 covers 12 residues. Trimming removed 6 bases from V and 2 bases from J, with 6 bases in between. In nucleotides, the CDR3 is TGTGCCAGCAGAGGGTACACAGATACGCAGTATTTT. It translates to CASRGYTDTQYF.

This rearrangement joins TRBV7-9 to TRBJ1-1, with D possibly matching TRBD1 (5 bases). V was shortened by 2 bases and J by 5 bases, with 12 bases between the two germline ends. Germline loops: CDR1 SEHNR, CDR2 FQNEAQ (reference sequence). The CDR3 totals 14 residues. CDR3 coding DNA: TGTGCCAGCAGCTTAACCGACGGGGGGACTGAAGCTTTCTTT. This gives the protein CASSLTDGGTEAFF.

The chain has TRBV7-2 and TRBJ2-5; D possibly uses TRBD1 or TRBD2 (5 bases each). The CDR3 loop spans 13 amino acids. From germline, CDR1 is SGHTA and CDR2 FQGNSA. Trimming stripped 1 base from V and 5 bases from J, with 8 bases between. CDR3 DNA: TGTGCCAGCAGCTTAGTGGGGGTGGAGACCCAGTACTTC. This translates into CASSLVGVETQYF.

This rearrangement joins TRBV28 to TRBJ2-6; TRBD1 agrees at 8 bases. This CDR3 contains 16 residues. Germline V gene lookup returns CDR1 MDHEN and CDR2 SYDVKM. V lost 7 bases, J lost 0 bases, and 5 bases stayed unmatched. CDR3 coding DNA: TGTGCCAGCACCGATACAGGGGGCTCTGGGGCCAACGTCCTGACTTTC. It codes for CASTDTGGSGANVLTF.

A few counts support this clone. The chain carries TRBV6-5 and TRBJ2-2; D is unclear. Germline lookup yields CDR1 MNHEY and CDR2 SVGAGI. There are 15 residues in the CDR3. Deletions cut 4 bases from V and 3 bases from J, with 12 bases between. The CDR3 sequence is CASSSLGLYTGELFF. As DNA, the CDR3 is TGTGCCAGCAGTTCTCTAGGCCTGTACACCGGGGAGCTGTTTTTT.

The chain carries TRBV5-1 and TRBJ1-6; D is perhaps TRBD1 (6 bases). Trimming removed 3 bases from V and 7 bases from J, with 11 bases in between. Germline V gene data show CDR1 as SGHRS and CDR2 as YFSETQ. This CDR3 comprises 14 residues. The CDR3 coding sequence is TGCGCCAGCAGCTCCGGGGGCCGGAATTCACCCCTCCACTTT. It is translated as CASSSGGRNSPLHF.

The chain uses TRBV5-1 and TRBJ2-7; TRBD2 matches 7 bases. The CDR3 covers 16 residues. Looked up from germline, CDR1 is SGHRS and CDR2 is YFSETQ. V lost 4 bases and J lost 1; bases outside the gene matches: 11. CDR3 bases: TGCGCCAGCAGCGCCTCCTTGGGCGGGGGATCCTACGAGCAGTACTTC. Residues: CASSASLGGGSYEQYF.

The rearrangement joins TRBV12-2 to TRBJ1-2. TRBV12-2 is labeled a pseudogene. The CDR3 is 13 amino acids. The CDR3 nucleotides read TGTGCAAGTCGCGGCGTCGGGGAAGATGGCTACACCTTC. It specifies CASRGVGEDGYTF.

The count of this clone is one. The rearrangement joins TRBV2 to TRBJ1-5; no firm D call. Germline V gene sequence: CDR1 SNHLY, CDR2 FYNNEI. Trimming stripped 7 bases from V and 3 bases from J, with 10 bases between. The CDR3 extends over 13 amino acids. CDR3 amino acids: CASKGGVNQPQHF. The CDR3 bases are TGTGCCAGCAAAGGTGGAGTCAATCAGCCCCAGCATTTT.

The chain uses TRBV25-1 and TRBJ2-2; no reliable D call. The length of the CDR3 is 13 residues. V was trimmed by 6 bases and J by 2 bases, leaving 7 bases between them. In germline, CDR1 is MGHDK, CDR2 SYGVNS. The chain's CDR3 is CASRALNTGELFF. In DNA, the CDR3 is TGTGCCAGCAGGGCGCTCAACACCGGGGAGCTGTTTTTT.

Here the CDR3 DNA reads TGTGCCAGCAGCCAGGGCCCCCGCGACTACGAGCAGTACTTC. This sequence encodes CASSQGPRDYEQYF. The rearrangement joins TRBV5-5 to TRBJ2-7, with D possibly TRBD1 on 5 matching bases. With 4 bases removed from V and 3 bases from J, the gap between germline ends came to 14 bases. This CDR3 is built from 14 residues. Germline CDR1 reads SGHKS; CDR2 reads YYEKEE (reference sequence).

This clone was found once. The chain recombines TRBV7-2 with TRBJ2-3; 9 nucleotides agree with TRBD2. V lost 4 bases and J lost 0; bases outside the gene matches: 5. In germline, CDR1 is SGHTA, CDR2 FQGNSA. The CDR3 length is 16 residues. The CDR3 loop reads CASSSRLAASTDTQYF. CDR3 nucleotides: TGTGCCAGCAGCTCCAGACTAGCGGCTAGCACAGATACGCAGTATTTT.

The CDR3 region has the DNA TGTGCCAGCAGTTTTAGGGGCCCCTTCGGCTACACCTTC. Translated: CASSFRGPFGYTF. The genes are TRBV12-3 or TRBV12-4 and TRBJ1-2; perhaps TRBD1 as D (5 bases). This CDR3 region has 13 residues. Trimming removed 3 bases from V and 8 bases from J, with 13 bases in between.

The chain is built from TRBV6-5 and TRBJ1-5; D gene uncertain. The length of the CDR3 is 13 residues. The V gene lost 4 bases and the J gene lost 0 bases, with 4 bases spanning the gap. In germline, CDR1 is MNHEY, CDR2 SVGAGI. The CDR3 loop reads CASSWVSNQPQHF. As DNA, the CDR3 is TGTGCCAGCAGTTGGGTTAGCAATCAGCCCCAGCATTTT.

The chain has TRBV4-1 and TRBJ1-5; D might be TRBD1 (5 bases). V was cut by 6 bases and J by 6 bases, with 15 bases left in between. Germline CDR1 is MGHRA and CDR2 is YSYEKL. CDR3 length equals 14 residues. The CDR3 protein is CASRQRVGGQPQHF. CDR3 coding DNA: TGCGCCAGCAGGCAAAGGGTGGGGGGTCAGCCCCAGCATTTT.

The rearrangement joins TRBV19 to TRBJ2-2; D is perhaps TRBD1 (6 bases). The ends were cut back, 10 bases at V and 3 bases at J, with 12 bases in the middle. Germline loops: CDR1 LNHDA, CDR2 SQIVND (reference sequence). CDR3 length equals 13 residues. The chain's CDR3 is CATDRPYTGELFF. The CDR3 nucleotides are TGTGCCACCGACAGGCCATACACCGGGGAGCTGTTTTTT.

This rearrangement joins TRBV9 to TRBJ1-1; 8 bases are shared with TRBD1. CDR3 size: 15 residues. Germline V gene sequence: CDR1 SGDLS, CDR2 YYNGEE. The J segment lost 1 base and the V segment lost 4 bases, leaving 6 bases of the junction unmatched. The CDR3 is CASSKRTGGNTEAFF. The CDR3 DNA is TGTGCCAGCAGCAAACGAACAGGGGGGAACACTGAAGCTTTCTTT. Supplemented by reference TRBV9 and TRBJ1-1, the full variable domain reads DSGVTQTPKHLITATGQRVTLRCSPRSGDLSVYWYQQSLDQGLQFLIQYYNGEERAKGNILERFSAQQFPDLHSELNLSSLELGDSALYFCASSKRTGGNTEAFFGQGTRLTVV.

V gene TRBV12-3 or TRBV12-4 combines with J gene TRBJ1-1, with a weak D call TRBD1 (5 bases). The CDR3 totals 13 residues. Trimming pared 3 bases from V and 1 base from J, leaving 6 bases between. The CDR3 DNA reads TGTGCCAGCAGTTTGGGGACGAACACTGAAGCTTTCTTT. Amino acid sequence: CASSLGTNTEAFF.

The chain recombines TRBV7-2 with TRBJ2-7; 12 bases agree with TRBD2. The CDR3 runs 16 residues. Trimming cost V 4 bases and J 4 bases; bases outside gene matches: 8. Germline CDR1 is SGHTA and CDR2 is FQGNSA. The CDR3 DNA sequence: TGTGCCAGCAGCTCGCGGACTAGCGGGGCTAGATACGAGCAGTACTTC. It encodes CASSSRTSGARYEQYF.

The CDR3 is CASSVAIQGADTEAFF. The CDR3 region has the DNA TGCGCCAGCAGCGTCGCAATACAGGGGGCGGACACTGAAGCTTTCTTT. The J gene is TRBJ1-1, the V gene TRBV5-1; the match to TRBD1 covers 9 bases. V was clipped by 4 bases and J by 3 bases; unmatched bases: 10. The CDR3 consists of 16 residues. Germline V gene sequence: CDR1 SGHRS, CDR2 YFSETQ.